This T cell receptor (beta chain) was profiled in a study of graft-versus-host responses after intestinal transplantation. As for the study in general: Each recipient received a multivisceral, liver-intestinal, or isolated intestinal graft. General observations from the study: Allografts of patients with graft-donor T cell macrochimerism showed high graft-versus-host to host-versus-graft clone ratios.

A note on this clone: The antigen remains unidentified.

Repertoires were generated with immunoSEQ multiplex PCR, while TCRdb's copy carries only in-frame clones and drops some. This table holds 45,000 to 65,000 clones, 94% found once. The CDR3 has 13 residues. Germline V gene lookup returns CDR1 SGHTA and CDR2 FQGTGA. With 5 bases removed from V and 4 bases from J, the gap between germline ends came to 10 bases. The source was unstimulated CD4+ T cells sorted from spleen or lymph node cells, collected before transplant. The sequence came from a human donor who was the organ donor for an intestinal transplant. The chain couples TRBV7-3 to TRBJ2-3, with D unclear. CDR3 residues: CASSEPGADTQYF. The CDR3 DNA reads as TGTGCCAGCAGCGAACCTGGCGCAGATACGCAGTATTTT.